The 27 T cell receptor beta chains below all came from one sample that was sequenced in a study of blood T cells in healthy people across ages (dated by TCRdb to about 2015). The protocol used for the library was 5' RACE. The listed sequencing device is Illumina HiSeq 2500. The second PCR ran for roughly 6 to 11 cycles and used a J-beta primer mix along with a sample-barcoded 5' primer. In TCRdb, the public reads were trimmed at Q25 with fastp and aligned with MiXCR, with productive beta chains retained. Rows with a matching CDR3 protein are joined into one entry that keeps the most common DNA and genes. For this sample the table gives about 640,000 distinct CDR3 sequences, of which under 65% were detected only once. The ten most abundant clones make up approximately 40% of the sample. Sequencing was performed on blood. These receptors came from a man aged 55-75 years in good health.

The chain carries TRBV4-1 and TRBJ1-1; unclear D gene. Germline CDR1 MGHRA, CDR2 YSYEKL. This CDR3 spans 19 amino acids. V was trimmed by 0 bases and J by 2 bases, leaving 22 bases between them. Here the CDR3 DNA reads TGCGCCAGCAGCCAAGATCTTGCCCGGGCATCTAAGGGAAACACTGAAGCTTTCTTT. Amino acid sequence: CASSQDLARASKGNTEAFF.

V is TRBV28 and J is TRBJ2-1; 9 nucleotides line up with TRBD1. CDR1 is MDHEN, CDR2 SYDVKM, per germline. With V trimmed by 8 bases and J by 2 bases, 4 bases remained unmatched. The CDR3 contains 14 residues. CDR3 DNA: TGTGCCAGCGCCACAGGGGGCGCCTACAATGAGCAGTTCTTC. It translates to CASATGGAYNEQFF.

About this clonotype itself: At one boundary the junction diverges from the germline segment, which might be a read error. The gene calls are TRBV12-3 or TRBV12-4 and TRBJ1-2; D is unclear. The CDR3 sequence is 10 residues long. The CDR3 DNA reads TGTGCCAGCAGTTTGTATGACTACACCTTC. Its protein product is CASSLYDYTF.

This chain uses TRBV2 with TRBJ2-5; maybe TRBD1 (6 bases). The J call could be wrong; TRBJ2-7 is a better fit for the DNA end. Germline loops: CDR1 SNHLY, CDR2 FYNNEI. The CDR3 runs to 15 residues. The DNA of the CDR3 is TGTGCCAGCAGTGAACAGGGGCCACCCCTTTACGAGCAGTACTTC. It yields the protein CASSEQGPPLYEQYF.

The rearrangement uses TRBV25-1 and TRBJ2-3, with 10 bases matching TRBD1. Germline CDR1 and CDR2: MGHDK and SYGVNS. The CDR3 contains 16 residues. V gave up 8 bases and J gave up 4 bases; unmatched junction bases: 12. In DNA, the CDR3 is TGTGCCAGCGCCAACCCCGGACAGGGGGTGCCAGATACGCAGTATTTT. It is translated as CASANPGQGVPDTQYF.

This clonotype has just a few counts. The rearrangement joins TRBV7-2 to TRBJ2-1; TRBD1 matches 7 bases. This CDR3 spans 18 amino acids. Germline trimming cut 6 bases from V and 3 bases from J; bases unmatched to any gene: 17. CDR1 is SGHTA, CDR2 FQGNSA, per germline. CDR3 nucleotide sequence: TGTGCCAGCAGTTTGCATGCACCGGGACAGAGGAACTACAATGAGCAGTTCTTC. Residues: CASSLHAPGQRNYNEQFF.

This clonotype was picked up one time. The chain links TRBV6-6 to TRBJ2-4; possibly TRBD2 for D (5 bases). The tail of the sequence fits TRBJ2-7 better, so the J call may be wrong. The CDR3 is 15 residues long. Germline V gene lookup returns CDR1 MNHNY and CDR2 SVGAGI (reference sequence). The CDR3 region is CASTHGESSSYEQYF. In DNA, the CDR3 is TGTGCCAGCACCCATGGGGAGAGTAGCTCCTACGAGCAGTACTTC.

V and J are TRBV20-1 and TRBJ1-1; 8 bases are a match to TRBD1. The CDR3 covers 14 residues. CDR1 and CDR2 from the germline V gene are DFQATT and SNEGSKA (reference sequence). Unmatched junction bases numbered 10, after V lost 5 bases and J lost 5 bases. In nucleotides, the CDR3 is TGCAGTGCTGGCCGACAGGGGATTGGAACTGAAGCTTTCTTT. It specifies CSAGRQGIGTEAFF.

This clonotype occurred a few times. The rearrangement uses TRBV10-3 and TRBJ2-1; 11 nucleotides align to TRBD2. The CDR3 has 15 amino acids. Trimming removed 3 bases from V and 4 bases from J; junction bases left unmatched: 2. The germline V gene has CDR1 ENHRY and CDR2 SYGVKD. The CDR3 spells CAISDSGGAYNEQFF. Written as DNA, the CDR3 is TGTGCCATCAGTGATAGCGGGGGGGCGTACAATGAGCAGTTCTTC.

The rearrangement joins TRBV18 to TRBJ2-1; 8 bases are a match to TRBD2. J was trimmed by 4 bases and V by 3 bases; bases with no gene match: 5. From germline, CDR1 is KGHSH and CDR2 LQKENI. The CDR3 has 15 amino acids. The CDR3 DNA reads TGTGCCAGCTCACCCGGGGGGGCGGATTACAATGAGCAGTTCTTC. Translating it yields CASSPGGADYNEQFF.

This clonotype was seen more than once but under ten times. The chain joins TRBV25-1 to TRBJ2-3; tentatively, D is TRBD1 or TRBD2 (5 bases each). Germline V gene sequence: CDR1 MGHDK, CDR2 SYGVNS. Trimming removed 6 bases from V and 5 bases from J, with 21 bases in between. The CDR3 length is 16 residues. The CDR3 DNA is TGTGCCAGCAGGCCTATACTACCGGGGCTGGGAGATACGCAGTATTTT. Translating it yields CASRPILPGLGDTQYF.

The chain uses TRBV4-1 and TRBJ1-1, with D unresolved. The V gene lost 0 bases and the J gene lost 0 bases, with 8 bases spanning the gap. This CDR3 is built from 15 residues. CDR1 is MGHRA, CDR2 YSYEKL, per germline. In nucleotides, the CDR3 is TGCGCCAGCAGCCAAGATCAGGCCATGAACACTGAAGCTTTCTTT. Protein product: CASSQDQAMNTEAFF.

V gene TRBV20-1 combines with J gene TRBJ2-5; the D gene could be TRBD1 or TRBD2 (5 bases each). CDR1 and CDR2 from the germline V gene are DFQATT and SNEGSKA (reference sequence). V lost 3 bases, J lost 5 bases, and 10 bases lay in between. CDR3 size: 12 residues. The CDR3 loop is CSASLGPETQYF. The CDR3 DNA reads TGCAGTGCTAGTCTGGGACCGGAGACCCAGTACTTC.

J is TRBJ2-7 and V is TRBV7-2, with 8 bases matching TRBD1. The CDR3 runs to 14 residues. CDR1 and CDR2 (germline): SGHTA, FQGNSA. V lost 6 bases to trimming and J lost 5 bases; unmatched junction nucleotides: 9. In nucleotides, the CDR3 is TGTGCCAGCAGAGCCGGGACAGGAACCGACGAGCAGTACTTC. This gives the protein CASRAGTGTDEQYF. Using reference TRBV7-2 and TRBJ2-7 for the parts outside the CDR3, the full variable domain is GAGVSQSPSNKVTEKGKDVELRCDPISGHTALYWYRQSLGQGLEFLIYFQGNSAPDKSGLPSDRFSAERTGGSVSTLTIQRTQQEDSAVYLCASRAGTGTDEQYFGPGTRLTVT.

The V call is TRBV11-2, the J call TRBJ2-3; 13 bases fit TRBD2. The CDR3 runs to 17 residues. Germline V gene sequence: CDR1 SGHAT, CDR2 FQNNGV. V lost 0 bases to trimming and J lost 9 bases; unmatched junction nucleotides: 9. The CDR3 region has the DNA TGTGCCAGCAGCTTAGACGTACTAGCGGGGGGGCGAATGACGCAGTATTTT. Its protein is CASSLDVLAGGRMTQYF.

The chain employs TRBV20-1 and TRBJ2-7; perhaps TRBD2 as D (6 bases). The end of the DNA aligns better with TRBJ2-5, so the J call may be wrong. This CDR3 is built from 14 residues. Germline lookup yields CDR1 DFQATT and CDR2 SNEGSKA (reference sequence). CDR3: CSALQRLGQETQYF. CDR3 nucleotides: TGCAGTGCTCTTCAAAGACTAGGCCAAGAGACCCAGTACTTC.

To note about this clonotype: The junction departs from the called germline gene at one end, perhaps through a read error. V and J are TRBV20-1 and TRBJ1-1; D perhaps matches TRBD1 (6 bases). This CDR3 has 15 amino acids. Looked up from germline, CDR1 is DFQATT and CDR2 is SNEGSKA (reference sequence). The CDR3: CGAPIGQSRETEAFF. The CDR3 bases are TGCGGTGCTCCCATCGGACAGTCCCGGGAGACTGAAGCTTTCTTT.

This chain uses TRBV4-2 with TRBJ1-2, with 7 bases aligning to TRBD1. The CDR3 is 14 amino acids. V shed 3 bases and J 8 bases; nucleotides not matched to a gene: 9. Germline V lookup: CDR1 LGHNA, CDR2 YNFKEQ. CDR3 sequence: CASSQGDSPRGYTF. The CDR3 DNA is TGTGCCAGCAGCCAGGGGGACAGCCCTCGGGGCTACACCTTC.

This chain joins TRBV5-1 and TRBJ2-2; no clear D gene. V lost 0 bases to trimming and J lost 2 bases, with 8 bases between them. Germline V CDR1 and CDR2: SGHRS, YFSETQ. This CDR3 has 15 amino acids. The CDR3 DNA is TGCGCCAGCAGCTTGGACCAGGTTAACACCGGGGAGCTGTTTTTT. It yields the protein CASSLDQVNTGELFF.

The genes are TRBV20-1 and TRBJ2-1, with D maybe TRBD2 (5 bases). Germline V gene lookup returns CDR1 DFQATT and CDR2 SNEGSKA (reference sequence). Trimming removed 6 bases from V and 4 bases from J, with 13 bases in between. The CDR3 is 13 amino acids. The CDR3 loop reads CSAQDGVYNEQFF. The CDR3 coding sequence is TGCAGTGCGCAGGACGGGGTTTACAATGAGCAGTTCTTC.

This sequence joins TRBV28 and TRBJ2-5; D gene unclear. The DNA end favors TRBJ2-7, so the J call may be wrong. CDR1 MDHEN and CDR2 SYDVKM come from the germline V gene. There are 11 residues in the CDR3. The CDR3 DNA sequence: TGTGCCAGTAAGGATACCTACGAGCAGTACTTC. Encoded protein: CASKDTYEQYF.

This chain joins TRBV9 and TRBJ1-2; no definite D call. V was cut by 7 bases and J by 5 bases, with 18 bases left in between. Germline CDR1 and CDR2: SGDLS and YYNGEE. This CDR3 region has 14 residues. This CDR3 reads CASLTVILGYGYTF. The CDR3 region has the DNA TGTGCCAGCTTAACAGTGATCCTAGGGTATGGCTACACCTTC.

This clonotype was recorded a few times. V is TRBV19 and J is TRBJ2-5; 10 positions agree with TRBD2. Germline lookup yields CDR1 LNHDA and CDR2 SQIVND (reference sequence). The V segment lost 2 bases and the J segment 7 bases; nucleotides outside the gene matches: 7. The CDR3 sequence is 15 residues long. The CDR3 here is CASSIKAGGSMTQYF. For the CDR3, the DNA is TGTGCCAGTAGTATAAAAGCGGGGGGGTCAATGACCCAGTACTTC.

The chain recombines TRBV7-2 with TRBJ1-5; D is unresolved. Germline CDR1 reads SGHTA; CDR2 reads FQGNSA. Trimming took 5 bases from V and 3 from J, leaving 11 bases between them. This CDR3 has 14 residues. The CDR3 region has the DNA TGTGCCAGCAGCCCATCGGCCTCCAATCAGCCCCAGCATTTT. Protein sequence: CASSPSASNQPQHF. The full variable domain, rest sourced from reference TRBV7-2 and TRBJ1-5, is GAGVSQSPSNKVTEKGKDVELRCDPISGHTALYWYRQSLGQGLEFLIYFQGNSAPDKSGLPSDRFSAERTGGSVSTLTIQRTQQEDSAVYLCASSPSASNQPQHFGDGTRLSIL.

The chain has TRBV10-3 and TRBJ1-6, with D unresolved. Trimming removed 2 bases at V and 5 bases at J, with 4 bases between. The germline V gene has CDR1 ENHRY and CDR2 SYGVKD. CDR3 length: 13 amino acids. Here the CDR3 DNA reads TGTGCCATCAGTGAGACAGATAATTCACCCCTCCACTTT. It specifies CAISETDNSPLHF.

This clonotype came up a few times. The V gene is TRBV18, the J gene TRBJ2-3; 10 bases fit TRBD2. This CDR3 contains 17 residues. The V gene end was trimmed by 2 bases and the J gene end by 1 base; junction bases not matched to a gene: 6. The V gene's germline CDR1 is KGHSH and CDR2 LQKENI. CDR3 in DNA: TGTGCCAGCTCACCAACCGGAACTAGCGGGGGCACAGATACGCAGTATTTT. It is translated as CASSPTGTSGGTDTQYF.

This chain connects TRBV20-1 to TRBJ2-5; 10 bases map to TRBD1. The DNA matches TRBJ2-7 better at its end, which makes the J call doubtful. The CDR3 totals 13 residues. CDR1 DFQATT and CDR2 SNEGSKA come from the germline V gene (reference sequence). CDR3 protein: CSARWTGGYEQYF. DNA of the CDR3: TGCAGTGCTAGATGGACAGGGGGCTACGAGCAGTACTTC.